These 28 T cell receptor beta chains were all obtained from the same sample, sequenced in a study of T cell repertoires in cytomegalovirus infection. What these receptors recognize is not known. TCRdb re-derived calls from the reads in MiXCR, one entry per CDR3 protein. The data show about 890,000 distinct CDR3 sequences, about 33% seen once. Sample: cultured CD8+ T cells from PBMCs, taken from culture after CMV antigen stimulation. The receptors here all came from a human donor in good health (CMV status not recorded). Some clones in this sample may be carry-over from other donors' samples.

In the case of this clonotype: A much more abundant neighbour one base away suggests this may be a read error. This sequence joins TRBV7-2 and TRBJ2-3; 10 bases line up with TRBD2. The germline V gene has CDR1 SGHTA and CDR2 FQGNSA. This CDR3 is built from 16 residues. The V gene end was trimmed by 7 bases and the J gene end by 3 bases; junction bases not matched to a gene: 10. CDR3 nucleotides: TGTGCCAGCAACACACCGGGACTAGCGTCGACAGATACGCAGTATTTT. Translated, it gives CASNTPGLASTDTQYF.

This clonotype has only a few counts. The V gene is TRBV12-3 or TRBV12-4, the J gene TRBJ2-7; weak D call: TRBD1 (5 bases). This CDR3 contains 16 residues. Trimming removed 4 bases from V and 3 bases from J, with 19 bases in between. The DNA of the CDR3 is TGTGCCAGCAGTTCCTCAGCCCAAGGGGATCACTACGAGCAGTACTTC. Encoded protein: CASSSSAQGDHYEQYF.

This clonotype has a handful of counts. The genes are TRBV2 and TRBJ2-5, with 7 positions matching TRBD1. V gave up 8 bases and J gave up 4 bases; unmatched junction bases: 10. This CDR3 is 14 amino acids long. The germline CDR1 and CDR2 sequences are SNHLY and FYNNEI. Written as DNA, the CDR3 is TGTGCCAGCCTCTGGACCGACAGGGTAGAGACCCAGTACTTC. Translation gives CASLWTDRVETQYF.

This clonotype was seen a handful of times. The chain employs TRBV5-1 and TRBJ2-1; no reliable D call. The V gene lost 1 base and the J gene lost 2 bases, with 10 bases spanning the gap. The length of the CDR3 is 15 residues. The germline V gene has CDR1 SGHRS and CDR2 YFSETQ. CDR3 nucleotide sequence: TGCGCCAGCAGCTTGAGCCGTAGGGCCTACAATGAGCAGTTCTTC. Translation: CASSLSRRAYNEQFF. The whole variable domain, remainder taken from reference TRBV5-1 and TRBJ2-1, is KAGVTQTPRYLIKTRGQQVTLSCSPISGHRSVSWYQQTPGQGLQFLFEYFSETQRNKGNFPGRFSGRQFSNSRSEMNVSTLELGDSALYLCASSLSRRAYNEQFFGPGTRLTVL.

Only a few counts were recorded for this clonotype. The chain joins TRBV19 to TRBJ2-3; possible D gene TRBD2, 6 bases. The V and J ends lost 6 bases and 5 bases respectively, with 21 bases between them. Germline V gene sequence: CDR1 LNHDA, CDR2 SQIVND (reference sequence). This CDR3 spans 16 amino acids. The CDR3 DNA follows: TGTGCCAGTAGAGCTAACTATCGGGGGACCGGAGATACGCAGTATTTT. This encodes CASRANYRGTGDTQYF. The variable domain in full, completed from reference TRBV19 and TRBJ2-3, reads DGGITQSPKYLFRKEGQNVTLSCEQNLNHDAMYWYRQDPGQGLRLIYYSQIVNDFQKGDIAEGYSVSREKKESFPLTVTSAQKNPTAFYLCASRANYRGTGDTQYFGPGTRLTVL.

The V gene is TRBV12-3 or TRBV12-4, the J gene TRBJ2-1; D gene ambiguous. V was clipped by 2 bases and J by 7 bases, with 9 bases between them. The CDR3 consists of 13 residues. CDR3 nucleotides: TGTGCCAGCAGTTTATACTATGGAAATGAGCAGTTCTTC. Translation: CASSLYYGNEQFF.

The chain combines TRBV19 with TRBJ2-3; the D gene is possibly TRBD2 (5 bases). CDR3 size: 16 residues. Germline CDR1 LNHDA, CDR2 SQIVND (reference sequence). V lost 1 base and J 0 bases, leaving 11 bases between the germline ends. The CDR3 DNA sequence: TGTGCCAGTAGTATAGGAGACACTAGAAGCACAGATACGCAGTATTTT. It specifies CASSIGDTRSTDTQYF.

On this clonotype itself: The junction does not match germline at one end; this may be a read error. J is TRBJ2-7 and V is TRBV5-8; 8 nucleotides align to TRBD2. The CDR3 sequence is 14 residues long. CDR1 is SGHTS, CDR2 YDEGEE, per germline. The CDR3 region is CASGLGGGTYEQYF. As DNA, the CDR3 is TGTGCCAGCGGCTTGGGCGGGGGGACGTACGAGCAGTACTTC. Full variable domain (outside the CDR3, taken from reference TRBV5-8 and TRBJ2-7): EAGVTQSPTHLIKTRGQQATLRCSPISGHTSVYWYQQALGLGLQFLLWYDEGEERNRGNFPPRFSGRQFPNYSSELNVNALELEDSALYLCASGLGGGTYEQYFGPGTRLTVT.

The chain joins TRBV27 to TRBJ2-3; possible D gene TRBD1, 6 bases. From germline, CDR1 is MNHEY and CDR2 SMNVEV (reference sequence). This CDR3 is 15 amino acids long. Deletions cut 6 bases from V and 2 bases from J, with 15 bases between. CDR3 bases: TGTGCCAGCAGCCGTTCCGGGACATACACAGATACGCAGTATTTT. Residues: CASSRSGTYTDTQYF.

The CDR3 DNA is TGTGCCAGCAGTGAAGGAGGGGGCGCGCCGTCCTACGAGCAGTACTTC. Protein sequence: CASSEGGGAPSYEQYF. The J gene is TRBJ2-7, the V gene TRBV2; 7 bases agree with TRBD1. Per the germline V gene, CDR1 is SNHLY and CDR2 is FYNNEI. V lost 1 base and J lost 1; bases outside the gene matches: 7. CDR3 length: 16 residues.

This clonotype was observed a few times. CDR3 sequence: CASKEPGHFYGYTF. The CDR3 coding sequence is TGTGCCAGCAAGGAACCGGGACATTTCTATGGCTACACCTTC. The chain recombines TRBV6-6 with TRBJ1-2; tentatively, D is TRBD1 (6 bases). Between the trimmed V and J ends, which lost 7 bases and 4 bases, there was a span of 16 bases. This CDR3 is 14 amino acids long. From germline, CDR1 is MNHNY and CDR2 SVGAGI (reference sequence).

This clonotype occurred a few times. J is TRBJ1-5 and V is TRBV4-1, with D possibly matching TRBD1 (5 bases). Germline V CDR1 and CDR2: MGHRA, YSYEKL. Trimming took 1 base from V and 4 from J, leaving 14 bases between them. CDR3 length: 16 residues. Written as DNA, the CDR3 is TGCGCCAGCAGCCAAGTTGGGGGGAGAGGTAATCAGCCCCAGCATTTT. It yields the protein CASSQVGGRGNQPQHF.

The chain couples TRBV5-1 to TRBJ2-1; 8 nucleotides match TRBD1. This CDR3 spans 15 amino acids. V was pared by 7 bases and J by 0 bases, with 6 bases of the junction left unmatched. Per the germline V gene, CDR1 is SGHRS and CDR2 is YFSETQ. CDR3 sequence reads: CASGDRGFSYNEQFF. The CDR3 nucleotides read TGCGCCAGCGGCGACAGGGGATTCTCCTACAATGAGCAGTTCTTC.

The chain couples TRBV7-3 to TRBJ2-3, with 9 bases that match TRBD1. V shed 2 bases, J shed 3 bases, and the junction held 18 bases outside the gene matches. This CDR3 spans 20 amino acids. Germline CDR1 SGHTA, CDR2 FQGTGA. In DNA form, the CDR3 reads TGTGCCAGCAGCTTACGGGCCCCGTTGTGGAGGACAGGGGCAACAGATACGCAGTATTTT. Its protein product is CASSLRAPLWRTGATDTQYF.

The chain has TRBV7-9 and TRBJ2-5; TRBD1 or TRBD2 may be the D gene (5 bases each). Germline V gives CDR1 SEHNR, CDR2 FQNEAQ (reference sequence). The V end was cut by 5 bases, the J end by 3 bases, with 13 bases between. The CDR3 consists of 14 residues. CDR3 residues: CASSPEGTEETQYF. The CDR3 DNA follows: TGTGCCAGCAGCCCCGAAGGGACCGAAGAGACCCAGTACTTC.

Ten or more counts support this clonotype. This chain uses TRBV7-2 with TRBJ1-2; D not certain. The CDR3 is 11 amino acids. CDR1 is SGHTA, CDR2 FQGNSA, per germline. With 8 bases removed from V and 4 bases from J, the gap between germline ends came to 8 bases. The CDR3 here is CASPGFYGYTF. CDR3 coding DNA: TGTGCCAGCCCGGGCTTCTATGGCTACACCTTC.

This sequence joins TRBV6-5 and TRBJ1-6, with D hard to call. Trimming took 7 bases from V and 10 from J, leaving 14 bases between them. The germline CDR1 and CDR2 sequences are MNHEY and SVGAGI. This CDR3 comprises 13 residues. The CDR3 DNA follows: TGTGCCAGCACCCTGGATGTGGGGTCACCCCTCCACTTT. Amino acid sequence: CASTLDVGSPLHF.

This clonotype was detected many times. The chain links TRBV7-2 to TRBJ2-1; D possibly matches TRBD1 or TRBD2 (6 bases each). Germline V lookup: CDR1 SGHTA, CDR2 FQGNSA. This CDR3 has 17 amino acids. The germline V and J ends were trimmed by 2 bases and 0 bases, with 14 bases remaining between them. CDR3: CASSLYWGASSYNEQFF. CDR3 sequence (DNA): TGTGCCAGCAGCTTATATTGGGGGGCAAGCTCCTACAATGAGCAGTTCTTC. Based on the CDR3 plus reference TRBV7-2 and TRBJ2-1, the full variable domain is GAGVSQSPSNKVTEKGKDVELRCDPISGHTALYWYRQSLGQGLEFLIYFQGNSAPDKSGLPSDRFSAERTGGSVSTLTIQRTQQEDSAVYLCASSLYWGASSYNEQFFGPGTRLTVL.

The chain joins TRBV10-3 to TRBJ2-7; possibly TRBD1 for D (5 bases). Looked up from germline, CDR1 is ENHRY and CDR2 is SYGVKD. The CDR3 contains 13 residues. Trimming left V 7 bases short and J 3 bases short, with 13 bases between. The CDR3 region is CAIIDPQGYEQYF. CDR3 bases: TGTGCCATCATTGACCCCCAGGGCTACGAGCAGTACTTC.

This sequence joins TRBV6-6 and TRBJ1-1; D ambiguous. This CDR3 region has 13 residues. Between the trimmed V and J ends, which lost 0 bases and 6 bases, there was a span of 8 bases. Germline CDR1 is MNHNY and CDR2 is SVGAGI (reference sequence). CDR3 DNA sequence: TGTGCCAGCAGTTACTCTAATGGCGCTGAAGCTTTCTTT. This translates into CASSYSNGAEAFF.

This clonotype was observed many times. The rearrangement joins TRBV5-1 to TRBJ1-4; D remains ambiguous. The germline gives CDR1 SGHRS, CDR2 YFSETQ. This CDR3 has 14 amino acids. Trimming took off 4 bases at V and 8 bases at J, with 15 bases between the two ends. Here the CDR3 reads CASSSLWAGEKLFF. Written as DNA, the CDR3 is TGCGCCAGCAGCAGTTTGTGGGCCGGCGAAAAACTGTTTTTT.

This clonotype was picked up a small number of times. The chain uses TRBV24-1 and TRBJ2-1; weak D call: TRBD1 (6 bases). Trimming stripped 2 bases from V and 2 bases from J, with 9 bases between. CDR3 length: 15 residues. From germline, CDR1 is KGHDR and CDR2 SFDVKD. In DNA, the CDR3 is TGTGCCACCAGTGATTCCGGGACAACCTACAATGAGCAGTTCTTC. Translating gives CATSDSGTTYNEQFF.

As for this clonotype: The germline gene is not matched at one end of the junction; a read error may be the cause. This chain joins TRBV6-1 and TRBJ1-1; a possible D gene is TRBD1 (5 bases). The CDR3 runs 15 residues. CDR1 and CDR2 from the germline V gene are MNHNS and SASEGT. For the CDR3, the DNA is TGTGACAGCAGTGGACCCCCCGGACAGAACACTGAAGCTTTCTTT. It encodes CDSSGPPGQNTEAFF.

This clonotype was counted between two and nine times. The rearrangement links TRBV7-9 to TRBJ1-1; no clear D gene. The germline gives CDR1 SEHNR, CDR2 FQNEAQ (reference sequence). The CDR3 has 13 residues. The ends were cut back, 1 base at V and 9 bases at J, with 12 bases in the middle. The CDR3 nucleotides read TGTGCCAGCAGCTTAGGGATGGAAGTCAAAGCTTTCTTT. Translating it yields CASSLGMEVKAFF.

A few counts support this clonotype. This sequence joins TRBV6-2 or TRBV6-3 and TRBJ2-2; possibly TRBD1 for D (6 bases). The CDR3 consists of 20 residues. The V end lost 2 bases, the J end lost 2 bases, and 24 bases lay between the germline ends. Germline CDR1 is MNHEY and CDR2 is SVGEGT. DNA of the CDR3: TGTGCCAGCAGTTACCCAATCCTGGACAGACAAGGAATTAACACCGGGGAGCTGTTTTTT. Translating gives CASSYPILDRQGINTGELFF.

This clonotype was counted between two and nine times. CDR3 coding DNA: TGCGCCAGCAGCCAGCTCGGGGGTCAGCCCCAGCATTTT. This codes for CASSQLGGQPQHF. The chain uses TRBV4-1 and TRBJ1-5; weak D call: TRBD1 (5 bases). The V end was cut by 3 bases, the J end by 6 bases, with 9 bases between. The CDR3 consists of 13 residues. Per germline, CDR1 MGHRA and CDR2 YSYEKL.

The V call is TRBV19, the J call TRBJ2-3, with 8 positions matching TRBD2. This CDR3 region has 15 residues. V lost 4 bases to trimming and J lost 6 bases; unmatched junction nucleotides: 9. CDR1 LNHDA and CDR2 SQIVND come from the germline V gene (reference sequence). The CDR3 bases are TGTGCCAGTAGTAGCGCGGGGGGATTTGGCGATACGCAGTATTTT. It translates to CASSSAGGFGDTQYF.

The chain combines TRBV7-9 with TRBJ1-3; D is unresolved. The CDR3 extends over 13 amino acids. CDR1 and CDR2 (germline): SEHNR, FQNEAQ (reference sequence). Deletions cut 5 bases from V and 9 bases from J, with 14 bases between. The CDR3 nucleotides read TGTGCCAGCAGCCACGAAGTAGGACCCACCATATATTTT. This sequence encodes CASSHEVGPTIYF.